This TCR beta chain was obtained from a study of immune evolution from preneoplasia to lung adenocarcinoma. This CDR3 region has 15 residues. TCRdb's table, derived via immunoSEQ multiplex PCR, lists solely in-frame clones and lacks some. The sample carries around 9,100 clones, 75% to 90% recorded once. Sequencing input: FFPE minimally invasive lung adenocarcinoma tissue. The sequence was obtained from a person aged 70 to 80 with lung adenocarcinoma. This sequence joins TRBV21-1 and TRBJ1-2; TRBD1 is taken as the D call from the table, unchecked against the DNA. TRBV21-1 corresponds to a pseudogene. CDR3 amino acids: CASSGSAGGNYGYTF. The CDR3 nucleotides are TGTGCCAGCAGCGGCTCGGCAGGGGGAAACTATGGCTACACCTTC.